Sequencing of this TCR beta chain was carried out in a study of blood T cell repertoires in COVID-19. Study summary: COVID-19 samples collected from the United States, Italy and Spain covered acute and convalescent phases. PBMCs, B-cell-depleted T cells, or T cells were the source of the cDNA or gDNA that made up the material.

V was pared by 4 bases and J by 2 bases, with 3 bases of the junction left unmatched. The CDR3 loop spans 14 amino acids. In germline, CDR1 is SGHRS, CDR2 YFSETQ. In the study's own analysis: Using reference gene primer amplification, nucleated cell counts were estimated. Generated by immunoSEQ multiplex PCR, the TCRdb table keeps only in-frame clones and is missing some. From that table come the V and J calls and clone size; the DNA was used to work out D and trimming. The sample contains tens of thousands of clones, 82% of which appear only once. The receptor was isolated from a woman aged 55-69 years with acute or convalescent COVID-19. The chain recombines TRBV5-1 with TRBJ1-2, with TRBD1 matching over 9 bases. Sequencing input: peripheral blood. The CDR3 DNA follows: TGCGCCAGCAGCAGCGGGACAGGGAACTATGGCTACACCTTC. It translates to CASSSGTGNYGYTF.